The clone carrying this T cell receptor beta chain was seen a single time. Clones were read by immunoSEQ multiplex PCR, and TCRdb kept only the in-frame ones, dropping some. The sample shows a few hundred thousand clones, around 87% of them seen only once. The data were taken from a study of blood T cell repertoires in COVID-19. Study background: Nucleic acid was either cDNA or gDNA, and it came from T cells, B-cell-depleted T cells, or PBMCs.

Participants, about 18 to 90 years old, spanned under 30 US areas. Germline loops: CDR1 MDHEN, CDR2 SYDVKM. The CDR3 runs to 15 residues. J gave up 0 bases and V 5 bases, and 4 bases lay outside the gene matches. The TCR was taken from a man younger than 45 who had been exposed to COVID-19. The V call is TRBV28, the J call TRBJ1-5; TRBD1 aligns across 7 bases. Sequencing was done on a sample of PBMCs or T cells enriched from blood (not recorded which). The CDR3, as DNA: TGTGCCAGCAGTCGGTGGGACAGTAGCAATCAGCCCCAGCATTTT. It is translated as CASSRWDSSNQPQHF. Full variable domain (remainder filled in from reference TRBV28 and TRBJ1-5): DVKVTQSSRYLVKRTGEKVFLECVQDMDHENMFWYRQDPGLGLRLIYFSYDVKMKEKGDIPEGYSVSREKKERFSLILESASTNQTSMYLCASSRWDSSNQPQHFGDGTRLSIL.